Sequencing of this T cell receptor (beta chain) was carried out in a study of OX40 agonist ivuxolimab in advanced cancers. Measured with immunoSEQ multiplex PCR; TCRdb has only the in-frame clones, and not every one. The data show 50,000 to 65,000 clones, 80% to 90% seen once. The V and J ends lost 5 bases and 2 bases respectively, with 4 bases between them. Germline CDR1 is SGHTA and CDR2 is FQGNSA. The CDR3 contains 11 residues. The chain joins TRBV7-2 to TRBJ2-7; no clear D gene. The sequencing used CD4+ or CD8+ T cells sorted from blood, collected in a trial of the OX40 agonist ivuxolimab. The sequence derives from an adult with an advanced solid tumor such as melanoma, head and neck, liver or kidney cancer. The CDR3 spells CASSTAYEQYF. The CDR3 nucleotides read TGTGCCAGCAGCACCGCCTACGAGCAGTACTTC.